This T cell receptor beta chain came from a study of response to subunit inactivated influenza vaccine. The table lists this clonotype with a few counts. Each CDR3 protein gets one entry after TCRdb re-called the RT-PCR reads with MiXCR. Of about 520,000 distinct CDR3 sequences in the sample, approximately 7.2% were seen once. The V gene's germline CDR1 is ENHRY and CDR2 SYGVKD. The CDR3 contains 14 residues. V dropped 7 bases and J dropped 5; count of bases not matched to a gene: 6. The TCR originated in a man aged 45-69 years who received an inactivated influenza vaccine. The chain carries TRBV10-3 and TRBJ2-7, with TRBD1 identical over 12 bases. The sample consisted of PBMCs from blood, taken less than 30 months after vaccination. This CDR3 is CAITGDRGLNEQYF. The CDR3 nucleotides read TGTGCCATCACCGGGGACAGGGGGCTCAACGAGCAGTACTTC.